The rows below give T cell receptor beta chains drawn from one sample of a study of blood T cell repertoires in COVID-19. Sequenced by immunoSEQ multiplex PCR; TCRdb stores in-frame clones only, minus some. The sample lists fewer than 250,000 clones, more than 80% occurring once. The sequenced sample was peripheral blood. Receptors originate from a man aged 25-40 years with COVID-19, enrolled during active disease. Each CDR3 is given with its conserved first and last residue. D genes are given only for firm matches. Expanded clones are given a class, and other clones once, few, many or no size at all.

V gene: TRBV5-1
D gene: TRBD1
clone size: -
J gene: TRBJ2-3
CDR3 length: 17
CDR3 protein: CASSFAGTGDGADTQYF
CDR3 DNA: TGCGCCAGCAGCTTCGCCGGGACAGGGGACGGAGCAGATACGCAGTATTTT

V gene: TRBV4-3
D gene: -
clone size: -
J gene: TRBJ1-1
CDR3 length: 16
CDR3 protein: CASSQEGRNGVAEAFF
CDR3 DNA: TGCGCCAGCAGCCAAGAGGGCAGGAATGGCGTCGCTGAAGCTTTCTTT

V gene: TRBV19
D gene: TRBD1
clone size: -
J gene: TRBJ2-2
CDR3 length: 16
CDR3 protein: CASSADRGASTGELFF
CDR3 DNA: TGTGCCAGTAGTGCGGACAGGGGGGCGAGCACCGGGGAGCTGTTTTTT

V gene: TRBV7-9
D gene: -
clone size: -
J gene: TRBJ2-7
CDR3 length: 11
CDR3 protein: CASSFTSEQYF
CDR3 DNA: TGTGCCAGCAGCTTTACGAGCGAGCAGTACTTC

V gene: TRBV4-2
D gene: -
clone size: -
J gene: TRBJ2-7
CDR3 length: 14
CDR3 protein: CASSQGPGFVEQYF
CDR3 DNA: TGTGCCAGCAGCCAAGGTCCCGGGTTCGTCGAGCAGTACTTC

V gene: TRBV28
D gene: -
clone size: once
J gene: TRBJ1-6
CDR3 length: 14
CDR3 protein: CASRGTLGNSPLHF
CDR3 DNA: TGTGCCAGCAGGGGGACACTGGGCAATTCACCCCTCCACTTT

V gene: TRBV5-6
D gene: TRBD1
clone size: -
J gene: TRBJ1-2
CDR3 length: 13
CDR3 protein: CASSFDRGYGYTF
CDR3 DNA: TGTGCCAGCAGCTTTGACAGGGGCTATGGCTACACCTTC

V gene: TRBV5-1
D gene: -
clone size: -
J gene: TRBJ1-2
CDR3 length: 14
CDR3 protein: CASSTQDSSYGYTF
CDR3 DNA: TGCGCCAGCAGCACACAGGACAGTAGCTATGGCTACACCTTC

V gene: TRBV18
D gene: -
clone size: -
J gene: TRBJ2-6
CDR3 length: 15
CDR3 protein: CASSPRGAGANVLTF
CDR3 DNA: TGTGCCAGCTCACCACGGGGGGCTGGGGCCAACGTCCTGACTTTC

V gene: TRBV19
D gene: -
clone size: -
J gene: TRBJ1-4
CDR3 length: 13
CDR3 protein: CASMPPTEEKLFF
CDR3 DNA: TGTGCCAGTATGCCCCCGACGGAGGAAAAACTGTTTTTT

V gene: TRBV3-1/TRBV3-2
D gene: TRBD1
clone size: -
J gene: TRBJ2-7
CDR3 length: 15
CDR3 protein: CASSLGTGTVYEQYF
CDR3 DNA: TGTGCCAGCAGCCTCGGGACAGGGACCGTCTACGAGCAGTACTTC

V gene: TRBV2
D gene: -
clone size: -
J gene: TRBJ2-7
CDR3 length: 14
CDR3 protein: CASTQEVSTYEQYF
CDR3 DNA: TGTGCCAGCACCCAAGAGGTCAGCACCTACGAGCAGTACTTC

V gene: TRBV19
D gene: -
clone size: -
J gene: TRBJ1-2
CDR3 length: 13
CDR3 protein: CASSMVPPGGYTF
CDR3 DNA: TGTGCCAGTAGTATGGTTCCTCCGGGGGGCTACACCTTC

V gene: TRBV11-3
D gene: -
clone size: -
J gene: TRBJ2-7
CDR3 length: 12
CDR3 protein: CASSQGHDEQYF
CDR3 DNA: TGTGCCAGCAGCCAGGGACACGACGAGCAGTACTTC

V gene: TRBV5-1
D gene: TRBD1
clone size: -
J gene: TRBJ2-7
CDR3 length: 15
CDR3 protein: CASSFRQGFKYEQYF
CDR3 DNA: TGCGCCAGCAGCTTCAGACAGGGTTTTAAGTACGAGCAGTACTTC

V gene: TRBV4-3
D gene: TRBD1
clone size: -
J gene: TRBJ1-4
CDR3 length: 17
CDR3 protein: CASSQKPGQGRNEKLFF
CDR3 DNA: TGCGCCAGCAGCCAAAAACCCGGACAGGGGCGGAATGAAAAACTGTTTTTT